A selection of T cell receptor beta chains follows, all from one sample in a study of cytomegalovirus exposure and HLA in healthy donors. Here immunoSEQ multiplex PCR was the method, and the copy in TCRdb shows in-frame clones only, minus some. The profile shows fewer than 150,000 clones, over 75% of them singletons. Sequenced input: PBMCs. Receptor source: a woman aged 18-29 years in good health and CMV-seronegative. CDR3s include the opening cysteine and the closing phenylalanine or tryptophan. A D gene is named only where the DNA matches it firmly. The size of a clone is reported for some rows only, either as once, few or many, or as a class for expanded clones.

J gene	clone size	V gene	D gene	CDR3 DNA	CDR3 protein
TRBJ1-5	-	TRBV6-1	-	TGTGCCAGCAGGCGGGGGGTTGGGGATCAGCCCCAGCATTTT	CASRRGVGDQPQHF
TRBJ2-1	few	TRBV30	-	TGTGCCTGGGGGGGGGCCGTTGAGCAGTTCTTC	CAWGGAVEQFF
TRBJ2-3	-	TRBV5-6	-	TGTGCCAGCAGCTTGTACGGGGCAGATACGCAGTATTTT	CASSLYGADTQYF
TRBJ1-1	-	TRBV29-1	-	TGCAGCGTAGATGTCGGGGAGACCACTGAAGCTTTCTTT	CSVDVGETTEAFF
TRBJ2-2	-	TRBV29-1	-	TGCAGCGTTGAAGATCATCAGGGGCGGACCGGGGAGCTGTTTTTT	CSVEDHQGRTGELFF
TRBJ1-4	-	TRBV6-1	-	TGTGCCATCAGTCCGACAGGACGAGGCGAAAAACTGTTTTTT	CAISPTGRGEKLFF
TRBJ2-5	-	TRBV7-8	-	TGTGCCAGCAGCCGTCCACAGGAACAAGAGACCCAGTACTTC	CASSRPQEQETQYF
TRBJ1-5	-	TRBV2	TRBD1	TGTGCCAGCTCAACGGGGACAGGGCCCAAATACGGTCAGCCCCAGCATTTT	CASSTGTGPKYGQPQHF
TRBJ1-1	-	TRBV11-2	-	TGTGCCAGCAGTTTTAGGGGGAACACTGAAGCTTTCTTT	CASSFRGNTEAFF
TRBJ1-1	-	TRBV7-9	TRBD1	TGTGCCAGCAGCCTACACGGGGGACAGGGGACTTTCTTT	CASSLHGGQGTFF
TRBJ1-3	-	TRBV11-3	TRBD1	TGTGCCAGCAAGAACCGAGGACAGGGATCTGGAAACACCATATATTTT	CASKNRGQGSGNTIYF
TRBJ2-5	-	TRBV19	TRBD2	TGTGCCAGTAGCCCCGAGGCTAGCGGGGATCAGTACTTC	CASSPEASGDQYF
TRBJ2-1	few	TRBV6-1	TRBD2	TGTGCCAGCAGACCGGGACTAGCGGACACACAGTTCTTC	CASRPGLADTQFF
TRBJ2-2	-	TRBV4-2	-	TGTGCCAGCAGCCAAGCGGAGTCGAACACCGGGGAGCTGTTTTTT	CASSQAESNTGELFF
TRBJ1-5	-	TRBV19	-	TGTGCCAGTAGTCTAATAAGTAGCAATCAGCCCCAGCATTTT	CASSLISSNQPQHF
TRBJ2-1	-	TRBV19	-	TGTGCCAGTATTGGAGCGGGCCACAATGAGCAGTTCTTC	CASIGAGHNEQFF
TRBJ1-1	-	TRBV7-2	TRBD1	TGTGCCAGCAGCGCCCAGGGGGCGGACACTGAAGCTTTCTTT	CASSAQGADTEAFF
TRBJ2-1	-	TRBV5-1	-	TGCGCCAGCAGCTTGGCAGGCCTCAGCTCCTACAATGAGCAGTTCTTC	CASSLAGLSSYNEQFF
TRBJ1-2	-	TRBV28	-	TGTGCCAGCAGTTTACCGGGGGGGCTCGTGGCGTATGGCTACACCTTC	CASSLPGGLVAYGYTF
TRBJ1-1	-	TRBV7-2	TRBD1	TGTGCCAGCAGCAGGACAGGCCCGGAGACTGAAGCTTTCTTT	CASSRTGPETEAFF
TRBJ1-6	-	TRBV27	TRBD1	TGTGCCAGCAGTGATGACAGGGGCTTTAATTCACCCCTCCACTTT	CASSDDRGFNSPLHF
TRBJ2-7	once	TRBV7-2	TRBD2	TGTGCCAGCAGCCCTGGGACTAGCGGGATGAGAGAGCAGTACTTC	CASSPGTSGMREQYF
TRBJ1-1	-	TRBV28	-	TGTGCCAGCAGTTTAACTCCGGGATTCACTGAAGCTTTCTTT	CASSLTPGFTEAFF
TRBJ2-5	-	TRBV10-1	TRBD1	TGCGCCAGCAGTCGCGGGACAGGGGGCCTGTACCAAGAGACCCAGTACTTC	CASSRGTGGLYQETQYF
TRBJ1-5	-	TRBV19	-	TGTGCCAGTAGCACAGGGAGCAATCAGCCCCAGCATTTT	CASSTGSNQPQHF
TRBJ1-6	-	TRBV5-1	-	TGCGCCAGCACACAGGGATATAATTCACCCCTCCACTTT	CASTQGYNSPLHF
TRBJ2-2	-	TRBV5-1	-	TGCGCCAGCAGCGGCAGGGGTCTCGGGGAGCTGTTTTTT	CASSGRGLGELFF
TRBJ1-5	-	TRBV6-5	TRBD1	TGTGCCAGCAGTTATGTACAGGGGGGTCAGCCCCAGCATTTT	CASSYVQGGQPQHF
TRBJ2-5	-	TRBV29-1	-	TGCAGCGTTGAGGTGTTAGGCGGGGAAAAAGAGACCCAGTACTTC	CSVEVLGGEKETQYF
TRBJ1-1	few	TRBV11-2	-	TGTGCCAGCAGCCCAGGGAGGGCTGAAGCTTTCTTT	CASSPGRAEAFF
TRBJ1-6	-	TRBV11-3	-	TGTGCCAGCAGCTTAGGGGGACACAGCAAATCACCCCTCCACTTT	CASSLGGHSKSPLHF
TRBJ2-1	-	TRBV7-2	-	TGTGCCAGCAGCCCTGCCCTGGGACGGAGGGCGGATGAGCAGTTCTTC	CASSPALGRRADEQFF
TRBJ2-5	-	TRBV7-2	TRBD2	TGTGCCAGCAGCTCCAGACTAGCGGGGGGGCAAGAGACCCAGTACTTC	CASSSRLAGGQETQYF
TRBJ2-1	-	TRBV6-6	TRBD2	TGTGCCAGCAGTACCGAGCGGGAGCGCCGCTACAATGAGCAGTTCTTC	CASSTERERRYNEQFF
TRBJ2-4	-	TRBV28	TRBD2	TGTGCCAGCAGTTTAGGTCGGGGAGGGCACGGCATTCAGTACTTC	CASSLGRGGHGIQYF
TRBJ1-2	-	TRBV19	-	TGTGCCAGTATAGAGACACCTTATGGCTACACCTTC	CASIETPYGYTF
TRBJ1-1	-	TRBV6-1	-	TGTGCCAGCAGTGAATGGGCAAACACTGAAGCTTTCTTT	CASSEWANTEAFF
TRBJ1-4	-	TRBV4-1	TRBD1	TGCGCCAGCAGCCAAGAAGGGGGGACAGTCTTTAATGAAAAACTGTTTTTT	CASSQEGGTVFNEKLFF
TRBJ2-7	-	TRBV6-5	TRBD1	TGTGCCAGCAGTCCCCGGACAGGGGGGGGCTACGAGCAGTACTTC	CASSPRTGGGYEQYF
TRBJ1-1	once	TRBV9	-	TGTGCCAGCAGCCTACAGGACATGAACACTGAAGCTTTCTTT	CASSLQDMNTEAFF
TRBJ1-2	-	TRBV15	-	TGTGCCACCAGCAGAAGCCCGGGAGTATCTTATGGCTACACCTTC	CATSRSPGVSYGYTF
TRBJ1-2	-	TRBV11-2	-	TGTGCCAGCAGCTCACTAAAGACAGGCTCCTGGGGCTACACCTTC	CASSSLKTGSWGYTF
TRBJ2-7	-	TRBV29-1	TRBD1	TGCAGCGCCGGGACAGGGGGCTACGAGCAGTACTTC	CSAGTGGYEQYF
TRBJ1-1	-	TRBV6-6	TRBD1	TGTGCCAGCACCCCCCGGGACAGGGGTGTCACTGAAGCTTTCTTT	CASTPRDRGVTEAFF
TRBJ1-1	-	TRBV14	-	TGTGCCAGCAGCCAAGATCCAGGGATGAACACTGAAGCTTTCTTT	CASSQDPGMNTEAFF
TRBJ1-4	-	TRBV28	-	TGTGCCAGCAGTTTACGAGACAGACCTAATGAAAAACTGTTTTTT	CASSLRDRPNEKLFF
TRBJ2-1	-	TRBV28	-	TGTGCCAGCAGTGCGTGGGGCGGCTCCTACAATGAGCAGTTCTTC	CASSAWGGSYNEQFF
TRBJ2-6	-	TRBV7-5	-	TGTGCCCCCTCCAGAGGGGCCAACGTCCTGACTTTC	CAPSRGANVLTF
TRBJ1-4	-	TRBV19	-	TGTGCCAGTAAGGGGATGAAGGCGGGAGAAGAAAAACTGTTTTTT	CASKGMKAGEEKLFF
TRBJ2-2	-	TRBV18	TRBD1	TGTGCCAGCTCACCTCAGGGGGCGAGGAACACCGGGGAGCTGTTTTTT	CASSPQGARNTGELFF